This entry lists 2 T cell receptor beta chains sequenced from one sample in a study of T-cell reconstitution after alpha-beta-depleted transplantation in children. The TCRbeta library incorporated unique molecular identifiers. In TCRdb, the PCR reads were re-called with MiXCR into one record per CDR3 protein. The sample has just over 70,000 distinct CDR3 sequences, around 7.9% seen once. This specimen consisted of PBMCs from the stem cell graft donor, obtained from the stem cell graft. These receptors were taken from a human donor who donated a stem cell graft to a child with acute lymphoblastic leukemia.

V usage is TRBV29-1 and J usage is TRBJ2-1, with a tentative D call TRBD1 (6 bases). Trimming took off 8 bases at V and 0 bases at J, with 20 bases between the two ends. There are 16 residues in the CDR3. Germline lookup yields CDR1 SQVTM and CDR2 ANQGSEA. The CDR3 coding sequence is TGCAGCCACAGGGCCCCGGGTGTAGGCTCCTACAATGAGCAGTTCTTC. Its translation is CSHRAPGVGSYNEQFF.

This clonotype was detected many times. The CDR3 protein is CASSEAGGQTYEQYF. CDR3 in DNA: TGTGCCAGCAGTGAAGCGGGTGGGCAGACCTACGAGCAGTACTTC. V gene TRBV6-1 combines with J gene TRBJ2-7; D is undetermined. The V end was cut by 0 bases, the J end by 2 bases, with 11 bases between. Germline V gene lookup returns CDR1 MNHNS and CDR2 SASEGT. This CDR3 is built from 15 residues.